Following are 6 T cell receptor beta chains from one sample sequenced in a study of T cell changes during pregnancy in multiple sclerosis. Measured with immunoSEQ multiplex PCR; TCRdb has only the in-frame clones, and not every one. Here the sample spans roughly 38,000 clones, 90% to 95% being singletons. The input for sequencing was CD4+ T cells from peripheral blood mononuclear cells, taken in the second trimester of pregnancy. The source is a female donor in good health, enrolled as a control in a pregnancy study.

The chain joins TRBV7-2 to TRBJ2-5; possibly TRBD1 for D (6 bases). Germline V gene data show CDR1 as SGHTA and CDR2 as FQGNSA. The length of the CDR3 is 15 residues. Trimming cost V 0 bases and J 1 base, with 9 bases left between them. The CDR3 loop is CASSLAGQSQETQYF. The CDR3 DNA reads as TGTGCCAGCAGCTTAGCAGGACAGAGCCAAGAGACCCAGTACTTC.

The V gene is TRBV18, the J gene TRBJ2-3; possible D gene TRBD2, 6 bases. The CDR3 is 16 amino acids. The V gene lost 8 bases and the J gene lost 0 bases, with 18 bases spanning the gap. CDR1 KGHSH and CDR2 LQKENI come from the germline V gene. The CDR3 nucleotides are TGTGCCAGCCTACCGGGACTTATGAGTAGCACAGATACGCAGTATTTT. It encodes CASLPGLMSSTDTQYF.

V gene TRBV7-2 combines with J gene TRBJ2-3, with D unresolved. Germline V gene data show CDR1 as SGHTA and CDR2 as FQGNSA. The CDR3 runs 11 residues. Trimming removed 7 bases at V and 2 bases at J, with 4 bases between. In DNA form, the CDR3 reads TGTGCCAGCACCTACACAGATACGCAGTATTTT. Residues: CASTYTDTQYF.

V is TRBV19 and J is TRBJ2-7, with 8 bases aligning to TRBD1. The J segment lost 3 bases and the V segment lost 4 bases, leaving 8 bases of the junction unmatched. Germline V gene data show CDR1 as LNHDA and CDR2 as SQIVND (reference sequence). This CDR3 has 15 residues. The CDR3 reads CASSSQGAAYYEQYF. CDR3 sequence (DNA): TGTGCCAGTAGTAGCCAGGGGGCGGCCTACTACGAGCAGTACTTC.

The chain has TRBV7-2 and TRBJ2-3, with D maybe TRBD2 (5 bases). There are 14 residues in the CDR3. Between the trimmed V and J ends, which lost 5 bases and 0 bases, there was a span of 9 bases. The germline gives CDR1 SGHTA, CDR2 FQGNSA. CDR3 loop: CASSPGISTDTQYF. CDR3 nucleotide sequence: TGTGCCAGCAGCCCGGGGATAAGCACAGATACGCAGTATTTT.

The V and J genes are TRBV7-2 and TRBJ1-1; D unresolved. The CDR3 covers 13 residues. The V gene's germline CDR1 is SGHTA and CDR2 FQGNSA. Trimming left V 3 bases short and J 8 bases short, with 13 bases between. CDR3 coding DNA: TGTGCCAGCAGCTTTGGCCCCACAGAAGAAGCTTTCTTT. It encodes CASSFGPTEEAFF. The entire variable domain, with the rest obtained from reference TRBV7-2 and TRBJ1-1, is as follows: GAGVSQSPSNKVTEKGKDVELRCDPISGHTALYWYRQSLGQGLEFLIYFQGNSAPDKSGLPSDRFSAERTGGSVSTLTIQRTQQEDSAVYLCASSFGPTEEAFFGQGTRLTVV.